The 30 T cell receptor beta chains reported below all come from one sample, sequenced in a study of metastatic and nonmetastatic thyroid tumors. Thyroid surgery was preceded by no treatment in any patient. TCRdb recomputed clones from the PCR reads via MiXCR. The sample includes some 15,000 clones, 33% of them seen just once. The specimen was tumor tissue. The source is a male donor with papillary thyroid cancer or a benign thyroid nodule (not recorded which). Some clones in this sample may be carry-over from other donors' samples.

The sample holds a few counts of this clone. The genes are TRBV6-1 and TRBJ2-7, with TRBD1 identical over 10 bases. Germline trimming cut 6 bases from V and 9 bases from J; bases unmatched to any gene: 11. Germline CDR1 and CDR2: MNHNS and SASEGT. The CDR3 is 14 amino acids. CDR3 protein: CASRPPGTGARQYF. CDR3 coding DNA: TGTGCCAGCAGACCCCCAGGGACAGGGGCGAGGCAGTACTTC.

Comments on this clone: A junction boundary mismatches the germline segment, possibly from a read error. CDR3 bases: TGTGCCAGAAGCCCCCGACTCCCGTTCGCGAACACCTGGGAGCTGTTTTTT. It encodes CARSPRLPFANTWELFF. V and J are TRBV11-2 and TRBJ2-2, with D uncertain. Per the germline V gene, CDR1 is SGHAT and CDR2 is FQNNGV. This CDR3 has 17 residues.

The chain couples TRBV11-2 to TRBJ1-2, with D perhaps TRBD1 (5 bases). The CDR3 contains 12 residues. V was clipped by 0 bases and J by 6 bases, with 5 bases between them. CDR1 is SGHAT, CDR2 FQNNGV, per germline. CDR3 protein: CASSLEGDGYTF. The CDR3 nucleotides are TGTGCCAGCAGCTTAGAAGGGGATGGCTACACCTTC.

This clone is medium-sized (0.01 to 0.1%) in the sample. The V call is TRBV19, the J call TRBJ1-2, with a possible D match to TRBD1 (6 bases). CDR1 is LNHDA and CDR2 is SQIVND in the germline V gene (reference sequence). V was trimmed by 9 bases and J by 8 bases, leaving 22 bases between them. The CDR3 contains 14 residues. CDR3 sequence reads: CASRGGARPRGYTF. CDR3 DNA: TGTGCCAGCCGAGGGGGGGCCCGGCCCAGAGGCTACACCTTC.

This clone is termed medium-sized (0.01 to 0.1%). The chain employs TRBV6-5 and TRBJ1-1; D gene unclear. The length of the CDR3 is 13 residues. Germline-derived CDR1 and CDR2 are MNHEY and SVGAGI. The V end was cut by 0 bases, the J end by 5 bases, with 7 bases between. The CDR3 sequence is CASSYSGRTEAFF. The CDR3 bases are TGTGCCAGCAGTTACTCTGGCCGGACTGAAGCTTTCTTT.

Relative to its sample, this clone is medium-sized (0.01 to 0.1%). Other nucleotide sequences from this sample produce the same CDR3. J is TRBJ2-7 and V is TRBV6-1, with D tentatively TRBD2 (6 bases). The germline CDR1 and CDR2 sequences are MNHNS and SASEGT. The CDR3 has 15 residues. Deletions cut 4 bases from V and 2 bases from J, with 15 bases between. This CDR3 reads CASSASGDSAYEQYF. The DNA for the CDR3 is TGTGCCAGCAGTGCATCGGGGGATTCGGCCTACGAGCAGTACTTC.

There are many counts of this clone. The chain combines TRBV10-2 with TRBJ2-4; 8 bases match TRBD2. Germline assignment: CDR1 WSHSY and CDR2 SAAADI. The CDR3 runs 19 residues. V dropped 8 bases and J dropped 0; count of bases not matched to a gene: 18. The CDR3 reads CASSQAGGVAATAKNIQYF. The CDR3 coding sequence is TGCGCCAGCTCCCAGGCGGGAGGCGTCGCGGCTACAGCCAAAAACATTCAGTACTTC.

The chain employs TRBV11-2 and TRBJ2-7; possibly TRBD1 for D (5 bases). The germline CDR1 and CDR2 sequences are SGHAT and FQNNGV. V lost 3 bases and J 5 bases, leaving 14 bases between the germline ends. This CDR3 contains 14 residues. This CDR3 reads CASSLGPGSNEQYF. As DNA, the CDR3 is TGTGCCAGCAGCTTGGGGCCGGGTTCGAACGAGCAGTACTTC.

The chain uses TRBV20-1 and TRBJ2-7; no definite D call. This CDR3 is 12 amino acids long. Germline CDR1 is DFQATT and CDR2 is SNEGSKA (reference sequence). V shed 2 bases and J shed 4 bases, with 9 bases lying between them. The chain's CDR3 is CSARLDGYEQYF. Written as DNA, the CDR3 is TGCAGTGCTAGACTAGATGGTTACGAGCAGTACTTC.

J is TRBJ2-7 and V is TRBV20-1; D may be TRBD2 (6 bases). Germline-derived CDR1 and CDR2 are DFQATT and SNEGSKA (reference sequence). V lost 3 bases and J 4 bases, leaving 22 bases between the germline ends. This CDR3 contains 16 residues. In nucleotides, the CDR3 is TGCAGTGCTAGGACGTGGGAGGCGCCTAGCCCTTACGAGCAGTACTTC. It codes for CSARTWEAPSPYEQYF.

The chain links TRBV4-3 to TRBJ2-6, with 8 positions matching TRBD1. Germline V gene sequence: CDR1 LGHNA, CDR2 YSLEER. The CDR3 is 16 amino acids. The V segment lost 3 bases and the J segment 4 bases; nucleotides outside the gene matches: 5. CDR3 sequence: CASSQRTGSGANVLTF. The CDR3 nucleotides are TGCGCCAGCAGCCAGAGGACAGGGAGCGGGGCCAACGTCCTGACTTTC.

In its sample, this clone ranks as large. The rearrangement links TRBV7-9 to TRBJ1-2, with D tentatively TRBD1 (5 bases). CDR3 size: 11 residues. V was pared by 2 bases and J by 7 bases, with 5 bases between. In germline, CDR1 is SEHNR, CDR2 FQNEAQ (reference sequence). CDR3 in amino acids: CASSLQGGYTF. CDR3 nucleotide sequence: TGTGCCAGCAGCTTACAGGGTGGCTACACCTTC.

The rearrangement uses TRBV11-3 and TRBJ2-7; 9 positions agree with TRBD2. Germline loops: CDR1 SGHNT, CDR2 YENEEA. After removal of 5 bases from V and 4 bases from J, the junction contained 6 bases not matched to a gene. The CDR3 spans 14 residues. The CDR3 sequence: CASSPIAGVYEQYF. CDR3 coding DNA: TGTGCCAGCAGCCCAATAGCGGGAGTTTACGAGCAGTACTTC. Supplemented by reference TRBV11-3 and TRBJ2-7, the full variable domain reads EAGVVQSPRYKIIEKKQPVAFWCNPISGHNTLYWYLQNLGQGPELLIRYENEEAVDDSQLPKDRFSAERLKGVDSTLKIQPAELGDSAVYLCASSPIAGVYEQYFGPGTRLTVT.

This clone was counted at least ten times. DNA for the CDR3: TGTGCCTGGCAGACAGATAGCAATCAGCCCCAGCATTTT. Encoded protein: CAWQTDSNQPQHF. The chain couples TRBV30 to TRBJ1-5; weak D call: TRBD1 (5 bases). Germline-derived CDR1 and CDR2 are GTSNPN and SVGIG (reference sequence). V lost 5 bases and J 0 bases, leaving 8 bases between the germline ends. CDR3 length equals 13 residues.

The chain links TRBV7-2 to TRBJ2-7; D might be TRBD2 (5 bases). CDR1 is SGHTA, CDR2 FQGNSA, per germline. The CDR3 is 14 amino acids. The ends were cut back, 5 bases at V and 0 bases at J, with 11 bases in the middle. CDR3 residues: CASSPGLVSYEQYF. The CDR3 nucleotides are TGTGCCAGCAGCCCCGGACTGGTCTCCTACGAGCAGTACTTC.

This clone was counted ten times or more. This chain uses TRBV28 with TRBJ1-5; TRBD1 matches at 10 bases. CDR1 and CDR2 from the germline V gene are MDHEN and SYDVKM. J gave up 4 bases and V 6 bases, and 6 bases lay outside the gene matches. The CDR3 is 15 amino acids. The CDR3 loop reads CASRRQGARNQPQHF. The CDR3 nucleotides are TGTGCCAGCAGAAGACAGGGGGCGCGGAATCAGCCCCAGCATTTT.

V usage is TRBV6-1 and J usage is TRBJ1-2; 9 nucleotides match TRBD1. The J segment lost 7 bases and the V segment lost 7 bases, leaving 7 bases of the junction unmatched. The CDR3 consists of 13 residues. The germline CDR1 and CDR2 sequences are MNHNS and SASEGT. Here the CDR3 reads CASTPGQGSGYTF. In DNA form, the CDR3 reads TGTGCCAGCACCCCCGGACAGGGGTCTGGCTACACCTTC.

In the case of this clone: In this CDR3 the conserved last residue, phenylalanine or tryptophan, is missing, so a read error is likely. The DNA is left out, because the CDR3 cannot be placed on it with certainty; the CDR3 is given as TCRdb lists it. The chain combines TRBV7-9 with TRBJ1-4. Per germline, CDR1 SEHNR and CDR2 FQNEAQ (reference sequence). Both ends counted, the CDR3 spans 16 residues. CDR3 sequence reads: CASSPRSGRTNEKMCC.

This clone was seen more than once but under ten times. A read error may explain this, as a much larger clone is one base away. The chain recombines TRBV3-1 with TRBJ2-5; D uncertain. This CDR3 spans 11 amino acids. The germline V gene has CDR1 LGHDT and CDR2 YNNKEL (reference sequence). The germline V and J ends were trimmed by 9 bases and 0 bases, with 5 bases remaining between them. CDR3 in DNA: TGTGCCAGTAGGGACCAAGAGACCCAGTACTTC. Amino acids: CASRDQETQYF.

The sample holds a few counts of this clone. CDR3 protein: CASSLDDADTQYF. The CDR3 DNA follows: TGCGCCAGCAGCTTGGACGACGCAGATACGCAGTATTTT. The chain uses TRBV5-1 and TRBJ2-3; D unclear. CDR1 is SGHRS and CDR2 is YFSETQ in the germline V gene. CDR3 length: 13 residues. Deletions cut 0 bases from V and 4 bases from J, with 6 bases between.

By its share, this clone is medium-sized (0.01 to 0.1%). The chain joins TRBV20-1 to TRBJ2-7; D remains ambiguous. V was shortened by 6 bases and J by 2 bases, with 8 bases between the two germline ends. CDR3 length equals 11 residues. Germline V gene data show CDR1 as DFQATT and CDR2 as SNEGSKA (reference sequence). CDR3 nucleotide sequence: TGCAGTGCCCGAACCACCTACGAGCAGTACTTC. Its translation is CSARTTYEQYF.

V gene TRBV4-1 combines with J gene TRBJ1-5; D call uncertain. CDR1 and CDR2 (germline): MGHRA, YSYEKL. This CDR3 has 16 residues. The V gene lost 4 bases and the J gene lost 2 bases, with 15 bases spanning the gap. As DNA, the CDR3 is TGCGCCAGCAGCCCGAGGGTAGCAATGGGCAATCAGCCCCAGCATTTT. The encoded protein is CASSPRVAMGNQPQHF.

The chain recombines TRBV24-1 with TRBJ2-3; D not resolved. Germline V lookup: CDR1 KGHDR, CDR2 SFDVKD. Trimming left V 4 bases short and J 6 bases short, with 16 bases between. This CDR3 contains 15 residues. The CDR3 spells CATSDHRTTEDTQYF. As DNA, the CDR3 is TGTGCCACCAGTGACCACCGTACTACCGAGGATACGCAGTATTTT.

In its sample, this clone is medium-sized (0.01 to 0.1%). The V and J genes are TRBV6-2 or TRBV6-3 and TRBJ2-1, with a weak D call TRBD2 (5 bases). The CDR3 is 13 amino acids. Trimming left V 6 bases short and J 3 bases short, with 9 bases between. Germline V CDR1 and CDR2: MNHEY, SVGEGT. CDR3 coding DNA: TGTGCCAGCAGCCGAGGACTCTACAATGAGCAGTTCTTC. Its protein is CASSRGLYNEQFF.

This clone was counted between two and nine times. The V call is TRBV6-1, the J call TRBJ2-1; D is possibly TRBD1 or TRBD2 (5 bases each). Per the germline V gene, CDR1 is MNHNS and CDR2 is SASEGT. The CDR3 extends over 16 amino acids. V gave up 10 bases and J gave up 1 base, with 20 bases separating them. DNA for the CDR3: TGTGCCATTAGAGTCTCGGGACGGAGGTCCTACAATGAGCAGTTCTTC. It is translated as CAIRVSGRRSYNEQFF.

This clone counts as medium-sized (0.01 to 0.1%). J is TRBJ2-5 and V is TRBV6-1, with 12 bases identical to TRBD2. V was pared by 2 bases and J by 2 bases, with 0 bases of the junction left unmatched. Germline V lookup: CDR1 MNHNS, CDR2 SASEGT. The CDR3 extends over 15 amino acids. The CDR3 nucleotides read TGTGCCAGCAGTGAACTAGCGGGGGGGCAAGAGACCCAGTACTTC. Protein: CASSELAGGQETQYF.

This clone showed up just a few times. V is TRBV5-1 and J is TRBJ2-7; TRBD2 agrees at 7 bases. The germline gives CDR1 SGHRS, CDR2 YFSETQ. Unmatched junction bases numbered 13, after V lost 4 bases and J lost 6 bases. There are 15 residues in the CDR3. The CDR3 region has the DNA TGCGCCAGCAGCCCAGCAGCGGGGACCTTCGCCGAGCAGTACTTC. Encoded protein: CASSPAAGTFAEQYF. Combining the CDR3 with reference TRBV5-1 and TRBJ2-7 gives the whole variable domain KAGVTQTPRYLIKTRGQQVTLSCSPISGHRSVSWYQQTPGQGLQFLFEYFSETQRNKGNFPGRFSGRQFSNSRSEMNVSTLELGDSALYLCASSPAAGTFAEQYFGPGTRLTVT.

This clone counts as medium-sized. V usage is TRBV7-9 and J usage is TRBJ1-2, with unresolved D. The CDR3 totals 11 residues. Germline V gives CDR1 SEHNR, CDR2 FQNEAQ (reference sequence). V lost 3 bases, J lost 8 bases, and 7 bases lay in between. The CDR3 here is CASSLKSGYTF. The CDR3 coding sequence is TGTGCCAGCAGCTTGAAAAGCGGCTACACCTTC.

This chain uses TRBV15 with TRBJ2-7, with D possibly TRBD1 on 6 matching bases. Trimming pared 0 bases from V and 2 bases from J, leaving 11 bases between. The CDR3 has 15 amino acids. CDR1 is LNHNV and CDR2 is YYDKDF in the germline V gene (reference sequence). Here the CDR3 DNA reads TGTGCCACCAGCAGAGATCTAGGACAGACCTACGAGCAGTACTTC. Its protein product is CATSRDLGQTYEQYF.

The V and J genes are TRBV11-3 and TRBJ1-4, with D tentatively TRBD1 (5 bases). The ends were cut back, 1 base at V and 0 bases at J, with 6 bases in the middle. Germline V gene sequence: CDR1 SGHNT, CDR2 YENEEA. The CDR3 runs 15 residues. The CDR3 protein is CASSLGQSTNEKLFF. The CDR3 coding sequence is TGTGCCAGCAGCTTAGGACAGTCAACTAATGAAAAACTGTTTTTT.